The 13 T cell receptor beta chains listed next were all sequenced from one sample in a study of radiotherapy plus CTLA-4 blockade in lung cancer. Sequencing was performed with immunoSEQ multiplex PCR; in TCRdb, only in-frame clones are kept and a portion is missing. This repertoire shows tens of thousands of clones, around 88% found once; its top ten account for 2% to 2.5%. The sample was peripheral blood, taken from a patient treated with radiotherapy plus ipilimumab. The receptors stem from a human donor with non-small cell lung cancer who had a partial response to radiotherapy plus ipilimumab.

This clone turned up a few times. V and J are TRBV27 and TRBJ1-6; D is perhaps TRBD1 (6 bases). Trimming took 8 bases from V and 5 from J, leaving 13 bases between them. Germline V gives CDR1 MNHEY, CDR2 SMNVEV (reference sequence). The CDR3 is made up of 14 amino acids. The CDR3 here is CASSVAGDNSPLHF. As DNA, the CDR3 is TGTGCCAGCTCAGTGGCAGGGGATAATTCACCCCTCCACTTT.

In nucleotides, the CDR3 is TGTGCCAGCAGCTCTCCGGGAGGGCCCCACGAGCAGTACTTC. Its translation is CASSSPGGPHEQYF. This chain connects TRBV5-4 to TRBJ2-7; 8 bases map to TRBD2. Germline V gives CDR1 SGHNT, CDR2 YYREEE (reference sequence). This CDR3 has 14 residues. The trim removed 3 bases at V and 5 bases at J, leaving 7 bases unmatched.

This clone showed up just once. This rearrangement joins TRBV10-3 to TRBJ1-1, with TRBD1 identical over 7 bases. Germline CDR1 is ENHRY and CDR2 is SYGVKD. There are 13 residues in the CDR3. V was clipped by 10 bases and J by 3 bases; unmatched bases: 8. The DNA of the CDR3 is TGTGCCACCACGAAAGGGACAGACACTGAAGCTTTCTTT. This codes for CATTKGTDTEAFF.

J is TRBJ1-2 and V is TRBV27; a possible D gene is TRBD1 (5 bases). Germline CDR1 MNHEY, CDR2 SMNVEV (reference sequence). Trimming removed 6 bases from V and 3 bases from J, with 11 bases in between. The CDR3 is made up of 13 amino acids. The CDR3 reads CASSGGFYYGYTF. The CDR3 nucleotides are TGTGCCAGCAGCGGGGGATTTTACTATGGCTACACCTTC.

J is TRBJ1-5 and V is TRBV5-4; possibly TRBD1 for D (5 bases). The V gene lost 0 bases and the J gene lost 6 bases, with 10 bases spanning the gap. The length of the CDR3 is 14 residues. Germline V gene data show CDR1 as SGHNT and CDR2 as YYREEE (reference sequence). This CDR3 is CASSLAGGGQPQHF. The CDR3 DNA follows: TGTGCCAGCAGCTTGGCCGGGGGTGGTCAGCCCCAGCATTTT.

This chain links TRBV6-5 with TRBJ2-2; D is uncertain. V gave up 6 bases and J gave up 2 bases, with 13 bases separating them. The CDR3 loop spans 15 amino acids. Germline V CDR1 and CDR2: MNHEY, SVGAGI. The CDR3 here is CASRYDNSNTGELFF. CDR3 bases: TGTGCCAGCAGATACGACAACTCAAACACCGGGGAGCTGTTTTTT.

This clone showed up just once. This chain's CDR3 is CASSLGAMGGLVSSTGELFF. The CDR3 region has the DNA TGTGCCAGCAGCTTGGGGGCAATGGGGGGTCTAGTTTCGTCCACCGGGGAGCTGTTTTTT. This chain uses TRBV5-5 with TRBJ2-2, with a tentative D call TRBD2 (6 bases). CDR3 size: 20 residues. V was shortened by 0 bases and J by 4 bases, with 25 bases between the two germline ends. Germline CDR1 is SGHKS and CDR2 is YYEKEE (reference sequence). The entire variable domain, with the rest obtained from reference TRBV5-5 and TRBJ2-2, is as follows: DAGVTQSPTHLIKTRGQQVTLRCSPISGHKSVSWYQQVLGQGPQFIFQYYEKEERGRGNFPDRFSARQFPNYSSELNVNALLLGDSALYLCASSLGAMGGLVSSTGELFFGEGSRLTVL.

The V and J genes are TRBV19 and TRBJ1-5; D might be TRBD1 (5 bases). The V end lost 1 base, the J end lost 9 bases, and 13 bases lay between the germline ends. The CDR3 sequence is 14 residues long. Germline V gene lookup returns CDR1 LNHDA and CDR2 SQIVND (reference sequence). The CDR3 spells CASSIGGVIRPQHF. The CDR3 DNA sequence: TGTGCCAGTAGTATAGGGGGGGTAATCAGGCCCCAGCATTTT.

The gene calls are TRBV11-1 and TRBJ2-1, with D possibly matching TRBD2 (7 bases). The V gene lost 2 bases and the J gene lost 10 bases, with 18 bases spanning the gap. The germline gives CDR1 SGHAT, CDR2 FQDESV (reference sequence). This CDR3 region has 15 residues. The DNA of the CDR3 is TGTGCCAGCAGCTTAAGGAGAGGGGGGGGTTTCGAGCAGTTCTTC. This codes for CASSLRRGGGFEQFF.

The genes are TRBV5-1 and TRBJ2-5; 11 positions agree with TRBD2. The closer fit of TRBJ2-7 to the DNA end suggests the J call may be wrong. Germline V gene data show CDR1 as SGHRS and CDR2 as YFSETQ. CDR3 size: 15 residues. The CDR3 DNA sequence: TGCGCCAGCAGCTTGGAACTAGCGGGAGCCTACGAGCAGTACTTC. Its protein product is CASSLELAGAYEQYF.

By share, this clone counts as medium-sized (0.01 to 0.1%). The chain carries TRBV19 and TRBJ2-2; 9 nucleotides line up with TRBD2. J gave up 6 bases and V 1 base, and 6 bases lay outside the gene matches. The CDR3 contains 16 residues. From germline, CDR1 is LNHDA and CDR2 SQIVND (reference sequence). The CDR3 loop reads CASSIGSGSSSGELFF. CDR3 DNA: TGTGCCAGTAGTATAGGTAGCGGGAGCAGTTCCGGGGAGCTGTTTTTT.

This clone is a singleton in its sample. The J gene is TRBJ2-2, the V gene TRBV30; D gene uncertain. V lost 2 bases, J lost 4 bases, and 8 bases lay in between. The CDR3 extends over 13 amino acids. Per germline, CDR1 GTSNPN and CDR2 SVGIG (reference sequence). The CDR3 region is CAWSSTATGELFF. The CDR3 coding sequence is TGTGCCTGGAGTAGCACAGCCACCGGGGAGCTGTTTTTT.

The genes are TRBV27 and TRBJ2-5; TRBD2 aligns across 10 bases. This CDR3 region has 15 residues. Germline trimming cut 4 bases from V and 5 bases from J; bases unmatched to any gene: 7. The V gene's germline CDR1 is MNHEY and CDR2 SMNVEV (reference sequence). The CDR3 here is CASSSLAGARETQYF. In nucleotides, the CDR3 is TGTGCCAGCAGTTCGCTAGCGGGAGCCCGGGAGACCCAGTACTTC.